The 10 T cell receptor beta chains listed next were all sequenced from one sample in a study of blood T cell repertoires in COVID-19. Clones were read by immunoSEQ multiplex PCR, and TCRdb kept only the in-frame ones, dropping some. The table records 200,000 to 250,000 clones, 83% of them present only once. The specimen sequenced was peripheral blood. The receptors were sampled from a woman aged 50 to 60 with acute or convalescent COVID-19.

This chain connects TRBV14 to TRBJ2-2; 10 nucleotides match TRBD1. Per germline, CDR1 SGHDN and CDR2 FVKESK. The V segment lost 2 bases and the J segment 4 bases; nucleotides outside the gene matches: 10. The CDR3 runs to 18 residues. In nucleotides, the CDR3 is TGTGCCAGCAGCCAATCGGATTACTGGGACAGGGGCACCGGGGAGCTGTTTTTT. Its protein is CASSQSDYWDRGTGELFF.

CDR3 protein: CATSGSEGTEAFF. Written as DNA, the CDR3 is TGTGCCACCAGCGGCTCCGAGGGCACTGAAGCTTTCTTT. The chain is built from TRBV15 and TRBJ1-1; D gene uncertain. Looked up from germline, CDR1 is LNHNV and CDR2 is YYDKDF (reference sequence). The CDR3 is 13 amino acids. V was trimmed by 5 bases and J by 4 bases, leaving 11 bases between them.

J is TRBJ1-2 and V is TRBV4-1; no reliable D call. The V end lost 1 base, the J end lost 6 bases, and 15 bases lay between the germline ends. CDR1 MGHRA and CDR2 YSYEKL come from the germline V gene. The CDR3 loop spans 15 amino acids. The DNA for the CDR3 is TGCGCCAGCAGCCAAGGTCGGTCTTCTCCGCATGGCTACACCTTC. Amino acid sequence: CASSQGRSSPHGYTF.

There are a few counts of this clone. This rearrangement joins TRBV2 to TRBJ2-1; D call uncertain. Per germline, CDR1 SNHLY and CDR2 FYNNEI. The CDR3 length is 15 residues. V gave up 9 bases and J gave up 6 bases, with 21 bases separating them. The CDR3 DNA follows: TGTGCCAGGACAACTTTTTCGGCCAACGCCAATGAGCAGTTCTTC. It is translated as CARTTFSANANEQFF. Filled out from reference TRBV2 and TRBJ2-1, the complete variable domain reads EPEVTQTPSHQVTQMGQEVILRCVPISNHLYFYWYRQILGQKVEFLVSFYNNEISEKSEIFDDQFSVERPDGSNFTLKIRSTKLEDSAMYFCARTTFSANANEQFFGPGTRLTVL.

The V call is TRBV28, the J call TRBJ2-7; 8 bases match TRBD1. CDR1 MDHEN and CDR2 SYDVKM come from the germline V gene. The CDR3 length is 14 residues. J was trimmed by 6 bases and V by 6 bases; bases with no gene match: 10. The CDR3 DNA follows: TGTGCCAGCAGGCCGACAGGGGATGACTCCGAGCAGTACTTC. Protein product: CASRPTGDDSEQYF.

This clone was found once. V usage is TRBV30 and J usage is TRBJ1-2; D gene uncertain. V lost 1 base and J lost 7, with 16 bases in between. CDR3 length equals 14 residues. Germline V gene data show CDR1 as GTSNPN and CDR2 as SVGIG (reference sequence). As DNA, the CDR3 is TGTGCCTGGAGTGAAGTCTCCGGTTATACTGGCTACACCTTC. Protein: CAWSEVSGYTGYTF. Full variable domain (rest looked up from reference TRBV30 and TRBJ1-2): SQTIHQWPATLVQPVGSPLSLECTVEGTSNPNLYWYRQAAGRGLQLLFYSVGIGQISSEVPQNLSASRPQDRQFILSSKKLLLSDSGFYLCAWSEVSGYTGYTFGSGTRLTVV.

The count of this clone is one. The rearrangement joins TRBV7-2 to TRBJ1-1; D may be TRBD1 (5 bases). The germline V and J ends were trimmed by 1 base and 7 bases, with 13 bases remaining between them. From germline, CDR1 is SGHTA and CDR2 FQGNSA. CDR3 length: 14 amino acids. CDR3 region: CASSLGTLRSEAFF. The CDR3, as DNA: TGTGCCAGCAGCTTAGGGACACTGAGAAGTGAAGCTTTCTTT.

This clone was seen a handful of times. The CDR3: CASRGNTEAFF. The CDR3 DNA reads TGTGCCAGCCGGGGGAACACTGAAGCTTTCTTT. The V gene is TRBV6-5, the J gene TRBJ1-1; D remains ambiguous. V was pared by 8 bases and J by 1 base, with 5 bases between. Germline CDR1 is MNHEY and CDR2 is SVGAGI. The CDR3 spans 11 residues.

The chain joins TRBV2 to TRBJ1-4; no definite D call. The V gene's germline CDR1 is SNHLY and CDR2 FYNNEI. The length of the CDR3 is 15 residues. The V and J ends lost 3 bases and 0 bases respectively, with 8 bases between them. CDR3 sequence (DNA): TGTGCCAGCAGTGAGAGAGTTGCAACTAATGAAAAACTGTTTTTT. This sequence encodes CASSERVATNEKLFF.

CDR3 nucleotide sequence: TGTGCCAGCAGCAAGCAGGGGAGCGAGCAGTACTTC. Translating gives CASSKQGSEQYF. The chain combines TRBV11-2 with TRBJ2-7; the D gene is possibly TRBD1 (6 bases). Trimming shortened V by 5 bases and J by 6 bases, and 11 bases separated the two germline ends. The length of the CDR3 is 12 residues. Germline V gene lookup returns CDR1 SGHAT and CDR2 FQNNGV.